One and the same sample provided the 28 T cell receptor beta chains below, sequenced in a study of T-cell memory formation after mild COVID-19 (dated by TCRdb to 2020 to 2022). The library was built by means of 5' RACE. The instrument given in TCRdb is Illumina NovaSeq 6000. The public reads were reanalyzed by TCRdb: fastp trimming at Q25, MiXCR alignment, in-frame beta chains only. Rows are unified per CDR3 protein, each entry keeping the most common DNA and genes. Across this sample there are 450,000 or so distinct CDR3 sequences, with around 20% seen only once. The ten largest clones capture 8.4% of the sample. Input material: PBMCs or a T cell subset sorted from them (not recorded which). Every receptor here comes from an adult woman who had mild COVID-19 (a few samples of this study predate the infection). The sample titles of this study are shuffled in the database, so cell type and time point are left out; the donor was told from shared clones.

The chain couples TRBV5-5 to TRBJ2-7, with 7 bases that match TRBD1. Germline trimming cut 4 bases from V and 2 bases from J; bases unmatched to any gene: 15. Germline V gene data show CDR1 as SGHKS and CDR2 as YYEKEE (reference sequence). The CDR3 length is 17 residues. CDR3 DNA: TGTGCCAGCAGCCAGGGGAGATTCTGGGACAGCACCTACGAGCAGTACTTC. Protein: CASSQGRFWDSTYEQYF.

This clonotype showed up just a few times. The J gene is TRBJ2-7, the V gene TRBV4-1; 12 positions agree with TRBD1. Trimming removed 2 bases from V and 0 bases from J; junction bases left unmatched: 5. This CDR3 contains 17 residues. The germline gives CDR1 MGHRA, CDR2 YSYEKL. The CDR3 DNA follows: TGCGCCAGCAGCCAATCGGGACAGGGGGCAAGCTCCTACGAGCAGTACTTC. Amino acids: CASSQSGQGASSYEQYF.

CDR3 sequence reads: CASSSHGNSNQPQHF. The CDR3 DNA reads TGTGCCAGCAGCTCCCACGGAAATAGCAATCAGCCCCAGCATTTT. The chain employs TRBV5-5 and TRBJ1-5; D not certain. CDR1 is SGHKS and CDR2 is YYEKEE in the germline V gene (reference sequence). The V end was cut by 3 bases, the J end by 0 bases, with 10 bases between. This CDR3 region has 15 residues.

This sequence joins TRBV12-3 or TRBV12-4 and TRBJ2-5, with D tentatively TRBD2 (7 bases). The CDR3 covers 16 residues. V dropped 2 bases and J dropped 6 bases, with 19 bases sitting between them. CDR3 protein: CASSLWTTGGRQTQYF. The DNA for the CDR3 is TGTGCCAGCAGTTTATGGACAACCGGGGGGCGACAGACCCAGTACTTC.

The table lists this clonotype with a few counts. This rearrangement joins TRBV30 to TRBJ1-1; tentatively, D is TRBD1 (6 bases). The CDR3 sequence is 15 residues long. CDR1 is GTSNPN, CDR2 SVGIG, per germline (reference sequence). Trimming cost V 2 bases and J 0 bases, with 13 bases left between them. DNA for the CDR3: TGTGCCTGGAGTCCAGGGACAACCATGAACACTGAAGCTTTCTTT. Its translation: CAWSPGTTMNTEAFF.

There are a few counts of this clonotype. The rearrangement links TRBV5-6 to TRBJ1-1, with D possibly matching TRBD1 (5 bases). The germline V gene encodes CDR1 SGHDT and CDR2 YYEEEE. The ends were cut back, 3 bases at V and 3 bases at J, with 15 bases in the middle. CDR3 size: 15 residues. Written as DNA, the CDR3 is TGTGCCAGCAGCTGGGCTCCACGAGGGGACACTGAAGCTTTCTTT. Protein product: CASSWAPRGDTEAFF.

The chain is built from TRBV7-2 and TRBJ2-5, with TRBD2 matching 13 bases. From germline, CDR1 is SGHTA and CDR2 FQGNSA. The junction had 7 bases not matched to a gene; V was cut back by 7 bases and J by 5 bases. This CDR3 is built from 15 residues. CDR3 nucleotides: TGTGCCAGCACCCCCAGGACTAGCGGGAGCGAGACCCAGTACTTC. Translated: CASTPRTSGSETQYF. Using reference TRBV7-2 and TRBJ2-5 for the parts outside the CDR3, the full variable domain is GAGVSQSPSNKVTEKGKDVELRCDPISGHTALYWYRQSLGQGLEFLIYFQGNSAPDKSGLPSDRFSAERTGGSVSTLTIQRTQQEDSAVYLCASTPRTSGSETQYFGPGTRLLVL.

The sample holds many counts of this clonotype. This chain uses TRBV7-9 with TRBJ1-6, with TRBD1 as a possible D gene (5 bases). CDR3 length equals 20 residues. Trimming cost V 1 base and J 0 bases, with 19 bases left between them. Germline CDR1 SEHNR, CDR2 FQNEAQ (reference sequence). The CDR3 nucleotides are TGTGCCAGCAGCTTAGGGCTACAGGCGGTACAAAGCTCCTATAATTCACCCCTCCACTTT. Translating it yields CASSLGLQAVQSSYNSPLHF.

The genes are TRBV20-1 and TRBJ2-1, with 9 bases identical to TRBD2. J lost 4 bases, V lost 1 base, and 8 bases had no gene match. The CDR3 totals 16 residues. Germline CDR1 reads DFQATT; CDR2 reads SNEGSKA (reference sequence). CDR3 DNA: TGCAGTGCTAGAGTCAGAGCGGGGGGCTTATACAATGAGCAGTTCTTC. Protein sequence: CSARVRAGGLYNEQFF.

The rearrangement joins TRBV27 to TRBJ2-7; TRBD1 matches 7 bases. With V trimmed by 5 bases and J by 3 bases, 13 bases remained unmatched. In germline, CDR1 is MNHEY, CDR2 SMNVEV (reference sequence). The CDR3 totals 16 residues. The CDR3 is CASSIGTVTLGYEQYF. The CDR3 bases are TGTGCCAGCAGTATCGGGACAGTCACACTTGGCTACGAGCAGTACTTC.

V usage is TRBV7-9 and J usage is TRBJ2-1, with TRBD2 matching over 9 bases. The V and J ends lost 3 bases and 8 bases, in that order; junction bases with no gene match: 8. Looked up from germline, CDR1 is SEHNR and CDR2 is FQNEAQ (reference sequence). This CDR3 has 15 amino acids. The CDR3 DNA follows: TGTGCCAGCAGCTTTAGTGCTAGCGGGACGGATGAGCAGTTCTTC. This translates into CASSFSASGTDEQFF.

The CDR3 sequence: CASSVRQGIYTVNTEAFF. The CDR3 bases are TGTGCCAGCAGCGTCAGACAGGGGATCTACACCGTGAACACTGAAGCTTTCTTT. The V gene is TRBV5-6, the J gene TRBJ1-1; TRBD1 aligns across 8 bases. The J segment lost 0 bases and the V segment lost 4 bases, leaving 14 bases of the junction unmatched. Per the germline V gene, CDR1 is SGHDT and CDR2 is YYEEEE. There are 18 residues in the CDR3.

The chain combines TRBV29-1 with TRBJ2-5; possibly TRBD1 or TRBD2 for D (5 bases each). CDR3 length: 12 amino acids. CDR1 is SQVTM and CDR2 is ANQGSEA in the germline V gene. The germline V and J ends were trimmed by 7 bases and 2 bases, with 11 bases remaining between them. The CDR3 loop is CSGSWGQETQYF. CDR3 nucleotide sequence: TGCAGCGGGTCGTGGGGGCAAGAGACCCAGTACTTC.

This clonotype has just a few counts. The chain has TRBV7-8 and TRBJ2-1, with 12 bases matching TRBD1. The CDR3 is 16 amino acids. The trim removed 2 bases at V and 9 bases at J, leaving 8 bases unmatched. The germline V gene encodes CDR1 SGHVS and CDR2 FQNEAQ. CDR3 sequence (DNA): TGTGCCAGCAGCTTATCTCGGGACAGGGGGCTTGGTGAGCAGTTCTTC. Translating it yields CASSLSRDRGLGEQFF.

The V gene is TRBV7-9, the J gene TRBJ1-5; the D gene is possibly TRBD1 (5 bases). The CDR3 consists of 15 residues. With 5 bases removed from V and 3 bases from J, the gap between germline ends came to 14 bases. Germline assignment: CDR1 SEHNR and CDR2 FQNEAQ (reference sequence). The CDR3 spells CASSLAGGPNQPQHF. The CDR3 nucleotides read TGTGCCAGCAGCCTCGCCGGGGGACCCAATCAGCCCCAGCATTTT.

The CDR3 sequence: CASSLGQGRYNEQFF. The DNA for the CDR3 is TGTGCCAGCAGCCTGGGACAGGGAAGGTACAATGAGCAGTTCTTC. The genes are TRBV7-2 and TRBJ2-1; 9 nucleotides line up with TRBD1. Trimming removed 5 bases from V and 4 bases from J; junction bases left unmatched: 6. Germline V gives CDR1 SGHTA, CDR2 FQGNSA. The CDR3 covers 15 residues.

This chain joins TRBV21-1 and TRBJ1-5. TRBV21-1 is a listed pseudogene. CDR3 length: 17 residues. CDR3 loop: CASSKRSTWSSPQPQHF. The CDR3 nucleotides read TGTGCCAGCAGCAAGAGGTCAACTTGGTCTTCCCCACAGCCCCAGCATTTT.

DNA for the CDR3: TGTGCCAGCAGACCCCAGGGTTCAAGCAATCAGCCCCAGCATTTT. It codes for CASRPQGSSNQPQHF. This chain uses TRBV6-2 or TRBV6-3 with TRBJ1-5, with D possibly being TRBD1 (5 bases). Looked up from germline, CDR1 is MNHEY and CDR2 is SVGEGT. Trimming took 6 bases from V and 1 from J, leaving 13 bases between them. The CDR3 has 15 residues.

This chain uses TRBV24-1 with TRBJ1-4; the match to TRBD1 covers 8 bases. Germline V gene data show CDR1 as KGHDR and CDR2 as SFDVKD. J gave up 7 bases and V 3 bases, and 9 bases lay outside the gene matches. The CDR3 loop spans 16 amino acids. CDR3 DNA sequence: TGTGCCACCAGTGATCGTTCCGGGACAGGCTCTGAAAAACTGTTTTTT. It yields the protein CATSDRSGTGSEKLFF.

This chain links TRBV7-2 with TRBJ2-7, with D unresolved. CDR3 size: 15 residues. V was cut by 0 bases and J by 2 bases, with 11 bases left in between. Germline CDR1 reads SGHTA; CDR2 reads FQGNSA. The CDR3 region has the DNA TGTGCCAGCAGCTTAGCCAGGTTTCTCCCCTACGAGCAGTACTTC. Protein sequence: CASSLARFLPYEQYF.

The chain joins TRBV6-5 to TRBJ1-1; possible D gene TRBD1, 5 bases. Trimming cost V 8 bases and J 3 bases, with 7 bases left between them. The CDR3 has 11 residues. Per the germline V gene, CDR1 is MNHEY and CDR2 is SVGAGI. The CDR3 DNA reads TGTGCCAGCGGGACGGACACTGAAGCTTTCTTT. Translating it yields CASGTDTEAFF.

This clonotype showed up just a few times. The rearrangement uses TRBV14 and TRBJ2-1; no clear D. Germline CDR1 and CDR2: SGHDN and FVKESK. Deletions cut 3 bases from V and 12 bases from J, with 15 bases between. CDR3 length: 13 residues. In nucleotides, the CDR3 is TGTGCCAGCAGCCACCGATCGTCATTAGGGCAGTTCTTC. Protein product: CASSHRSSLGQFF.

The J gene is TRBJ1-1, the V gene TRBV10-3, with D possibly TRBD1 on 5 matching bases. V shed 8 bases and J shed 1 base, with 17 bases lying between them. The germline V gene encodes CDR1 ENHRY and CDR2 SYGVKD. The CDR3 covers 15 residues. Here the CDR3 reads CAIGPRGAGNTEAFF. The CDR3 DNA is TGTGCCATCGGACCTAGGGGAGCGGGGAACACTGAAGCTTTCTTT.

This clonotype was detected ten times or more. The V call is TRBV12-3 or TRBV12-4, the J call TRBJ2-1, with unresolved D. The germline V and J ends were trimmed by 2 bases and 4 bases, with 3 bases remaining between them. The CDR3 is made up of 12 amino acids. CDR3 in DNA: TGTGCCAGCAGTTTATCGTACAATGAGCAGTTCTTC. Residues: CASSLSYNEQFF.

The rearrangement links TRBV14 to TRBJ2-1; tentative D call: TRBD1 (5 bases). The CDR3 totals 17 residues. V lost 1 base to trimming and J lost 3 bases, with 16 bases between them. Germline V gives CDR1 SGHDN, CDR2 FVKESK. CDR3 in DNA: TGTGCCAGCAGCCAAGTCTCCGGACACCTCTACTACAATGAGCAGTTCTTC. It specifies CASSQVSGHLYYNEQFF.

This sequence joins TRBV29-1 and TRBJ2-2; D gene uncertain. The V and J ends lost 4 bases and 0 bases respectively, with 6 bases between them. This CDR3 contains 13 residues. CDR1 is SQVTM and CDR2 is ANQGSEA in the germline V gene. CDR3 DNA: TGCAGCGTTGGGACCGCGAACACCGGGGAGCTGTTTTTT. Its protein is CSVGTANTGELFF.

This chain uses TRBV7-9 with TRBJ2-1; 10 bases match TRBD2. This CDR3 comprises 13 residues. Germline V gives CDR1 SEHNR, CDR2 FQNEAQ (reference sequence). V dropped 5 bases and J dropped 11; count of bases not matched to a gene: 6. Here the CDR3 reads CASSPGLASKQFF. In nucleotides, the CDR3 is TGTGCCAGCAGCCCGGGACTAGCGAGCAAGCAGTTCTTC.

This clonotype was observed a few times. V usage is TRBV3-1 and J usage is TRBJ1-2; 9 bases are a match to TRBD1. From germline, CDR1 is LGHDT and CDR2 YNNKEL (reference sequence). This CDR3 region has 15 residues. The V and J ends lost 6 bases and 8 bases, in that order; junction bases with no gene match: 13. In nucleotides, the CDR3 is TGTGCCAGCAGTCCCGGAACAGGGGGCGCGGGCGGCTACACCTTC. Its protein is CASSPGTGGAGGYTF.